In this sample, the clone carrying this T cell receptor (beta chain) is medium-sized. The sample comes from a study of metastatic and nonmetastatic thyroid tumors. Study at large: Malignant and benign thyroid patients had repertoires compared in peripheral blood and tumor or nodule tissue.

TCRdb reassembled clones from the PCR reads with MiXCR. The sample consists of roughly 40,000 clones, about 18% of them appearing once. Trimming pared 1 base from V and 5 bases from J, leaving 3 bases between. The CDR3 is 11 amino acids. In germline, CDR1 is SGHNT, CDR2 YENEEA. Each patient came to thyroid surgery without any prior treatment (of any kind). The sequence derives from a male donor with papillary thyroid cancer or a benign thyroid nodule (not recorded which). Some clones in this sample may be carry-over from other donors' samples. V is TRBV11-3 and J is TRBJ2-7; D remains ambiguous. Sequenced material: blood. The CDR3 DNA is TGTGCCAGCAGCTTAGTCCACGAGCAGTACTTC. It translates to CASSLVHEQYF.